This T cell receptor (beta chain) is drawn from a study of identical twins (dated by TCRdb to the mid-2010s). In the study overall: TCR alpha and beta repertoires from monozygotic twins, unrelated adults of various ages and cord blood were deep-sequenced to test whether fetal clonotypes persist. Replicate twin experiments were performed at different times using different library preparation protocols to rule out contamination.

After removal of 8 bases from V and 3 bases from J, the junction retains 5 bases not matched to a gene. The CDR3 starts with the cysteine, ends with the phenylalanine, and has 13 residues. Only the CDR3 part of the read is kept: 39 bases, read in frame from the first base. Libraries came from 5' RACE. The listed sequencing device is Illumina HiSeq 2000. A universal primer binding site was added through template switching, and the final cDNA carried a unique molecular identifier so that TCR cDNA molecules could be counted accurately. Specific primers in the conserved constant-segment region were used to synthesize first-strand cDNA for TCR alpha and beta chains. To control for contamination, each cDNA library was double barcoded with a SMART-Mk sample barcode plus Illumina barcodes. TruSeq adapter sequences along with Illumina sample barcodes were introduced in two successive PCR steps. The Illumina HiSeq platform was used with custom primers to sequence TCR alpha and beta cDNA libraries. The study's own analysis went as follows. Raw reads were processed with MiGEC to extract unique molecular identifiers, and MiXCR was used to determine CDR3 positions. For each individual, recombination models were inferred using an EM algorithm with the repgenHMM and IGoR tools. Shared clonotypes were analyzed with the tcR package in R, and sharing was normalized by the product of cloneset sizes. To study raw recombination free of thymic and clonal selection effects, out-of-frame nonproductive sequences were analyzed. TCRdb applied fastp at Q25 and MiXCR to the public reads, then kept only in-frame beta chains. One record per CDR3 amino acid sequence lists the most common genes and DNA. Here the V and J calls rest on TCRdb's processing, not on the authors' analysis. The sample table records about 520,000 distinct CDR3 sequences; around 20% of these occur just once. The top ten hold under 0.95% of the sample.

General study outcomes and caveats: Abundant cord blood beta clonotypes carried fewer insertions; young adult naive repertoires showed a weaker similar trend, while memory repertoires showed none. Compared with coincidental sharing between unrelated individuals, out-of-frame TCR alpha sequences shared between twins showed an excess of sequences with low generation probability. Invariant T cells such as MAIT and iNKT could partly confound zero-insertion analyses, though diverse VJ usage argued against this for most clonotypes. In monozygotic twins, out-of-frame TCR alpha sharing was systematically underestimated by recombination models, although the models agreed with sharing between unrelated individuals. In beta out-of-frame sequences, excess twin sharing was weaker, because having fewer shared sequences lowered the signal-to-noise ratio. Because the same donors could not be followed over many years, the conclusions relied on cross-sectional statistical analysis.

Every donor was a healthy Caucasian. The twin cohort comprised three pairs of female monozygotic twins, all aged roughly 18 to 30 years. CD4+ and CD8+ T cell populations were isolated with positive isolation kits from Invitrogen. In its sample, this clonotype was seen many times. Its recognized antigen is unknown. The record has no base qualities; no much larger clone is one base away. A further study also used this sample, focusing on T cells expressing NK-cell markers. As noted in the second study: In sorted CD3+CD56+NKG2C+, CD3+CD56+NKG2C- and CD3+CD56-NKG2C+ T-cell subsets from 8 or 9 donors, TCR beta-chain repertoires were profiled. Of the eight sequenced donors, seven were found to be HCMV-seropositive and one was found to be HCMV-seronegative. In several experiments an anti-gammadeltaTCR antibody was added to restrict sorting to alphabetaTCR-expressing T cells. For six donors, the dominant CD3+CD56+NKG2C+ clonotypes were among the top 10 CD8+ clonotypes and accounted for roughly 1.0-7.5% of CD8+ T cells. Those dominant clonotypes were again the most abundant among CD3+CD56-NKG2C+ cells in a few donors, at 28.3-60.1%. It remained unclear whether the expanded NKG2C-expressing T cell clones were specific for HCMV antigens. The eight sequenced donors were randomly selected healthy volunteers, three men and five women. To determine HCMV serostatus, a commercial ELISA kit was used to detect HCMV-specific IgG in serum. MIGEC was used to demultiplex reads and group reads by UMI, and MiTCR was used to assemble and quantify clonotypes. To remove erroneous sequences, TCR cDNA sequences were retained only when supported by two or more reads. The tcR package was used for downstream repertoire analysis, and clonotypes were matched across fractions by CDR3 nucleotide sequence plus V segment. VDJmatch was used to annotate antigen specificity against VDJdb, with one amino acid substitution in CDR3 allowed.

The sequenced sample was CD4+ T cells sorted from blood. The sequence was collected from a woman aged 18-29 years in good health. The chain couples TRBV12-3 or TRBV12-4 to TRBJ2-7, with 9 bases in between that match TRBD1. The nucleotide sequence is given as TGTGCCAGCCGGGGACAGGGAGTCTACGAGCAGTACTTC. It specifies CASRGQGVYEQYF.